The 22 T cell receptor beta chains given below trace back to one sample, sequenced in a study of early T cells in non-severe SARS-CoV-2 infection. TCRdb passed the 5' RACE reads through MiXCR, listing each CDR3 protein once. The table has tens of thousands of distinct CDR3 sequences, around 12% seen once. The sequencing input was whole blood. Receptor source: an adult who was a healthcare worker with PCR-confirmed SARS-CoV-2 infection or an uninfected control (not recorded which).

The rearrangement uses TRBV6-2 or TRBV6-3 and TRBJ1-1; no clear D gene. The CDR3 sequence is 15 residues long. V gave up 6 bases and J gave up 1 base, with 15 bases separating them. Germline V gives CDR1 MNHEY, CDR2 SVGEGT. CDR3 sequence (DNA): TGTGCCAGCAGACTCGGCCCAGACGGGAACACTGAAGCTTTCTTT. Translation: CASRLGPDGNTEAFF.

The table lists this clonotype with a few counts. V usage is TRBV7-8 and J usage is TRBJ2-3; TRBD2 matches 8 bases. This CDR3 region has 16 residues. Germline V CDR1 and CDR2: SGHVS, FQNEAQ. V was pared by 2 bases and J by 5 bases, with 9 bases of the junction left unmatched. The CDR3 loop is CASSLISGSAVDTQYF. CDR3 nucleotides: TGTGCCAGCAGCTTAATCAGCGGGAGCGCGGTAGATACGCAGTATTTT.

This rearrangement joins TRBV7-9 to TRBJ2-7, with D perhaps TRBD1 (5 bases). With 3 bases removed from V and 9 bases from J, the gap between germline ends came to 12 bases. CDR3 length equals 12 residues. Germline loops: CDR1 SEHNR, CDR2 FQNEAQ (reference sequence). This CDR3 reads CASSFPQGAQYF. CDR3 nucleotides: TGTGCCAGCAGCTTCCCCCAGGGCGCGCAGTACTTC. The whole variable domain, filled in from reference TRBV7-9 and TRBJ2-7, reads DTGVSQNPRHKITKRGQNVTFRCDPISEHNRLYWYRQTLGQGPEFLTYFQNEAQLEKSRLLSDRFSAERPKGSFSTLEIQRTEQGDSAMYLCASSFPQGAQYFGPGTRLTVT.

This clonotype turned up a few times. The rearrangement uses TRBV19 and TRBJ1-2; unclear D gene. CDR1 and CDR2 (germline): LNHDA, SQIVND (reference sequence). The CDR3 contains 12 residues. V was shortened by 5 bases and J by 7 bases, with 11 bases between the two germline ends. Here the CDR3 reads CASSPEWGGYTF. The DNA for the CDR3 is TGTGCCAGTAGTCCCGAGTGGGGTGGCTACACCTTC.

The chain recombines TRBV6-1 with TRBJ1-2; D remains ambiguous. Looked up from germline, CDR1 is MNHNS and CDR2 is SASEGT. This CDR3 spans 13 amino acids. The V end was cut by 2 bases, the J end by 7 bases, with 11 bases between. CDR3 sequence (DNA): TGTGCCAGCAGTGAATCTAGCGGGGTTGGCTACACCTTC. It encodes CASSESSGVGYTF.

This clonotype was counted at least ten times. The chain couples TRBV29-1 to TRBJ1-2, with a possible D match to TRBD1 (5 bases). Trimming stripped 4 bases from V and 4 bases from J, with 10 bases between. This CDR3 comprises 12 residues. Germline lookup yields CDR1 SQVTM and CDR2 ANQGSEA. The CDR3 DNA reads as TGCAGCGTTGGAGGGCAGGGCTATGGCTACACCTTC. Residues: CSVGGQGYGYTF.

This clonotype was counted ten times or more. The rearrangement links TRBV3-1 to TRBJ2-1; 13 bases map to TRBD2. The junction had 10 bases not matched to a gene; V was cut back by 4 bases and J by 7 bases. Germline V gene data show CDR1 as LGHDT and CDR2 as YNNKEL (reference sequence). This CDR3 is 17 amino acids long. CDR3 region: CASSPRALTSGGNEQFF. CDR3 nucleotides: TGTGCCAGCAGCCCAAGGGCACTGACTAGCGGGGGGAATGAGCAGTTCTTC.

This clonotype has ten or more counts. A read error may produce the germline difference seen at one junction end. This rearrangement joins TRBV20-1 to TRBJ2-5, with 8 nucleotides matching TRBD1. Germline lookup yields CDR1 DFQATT and CDR2 SNEGSKA (reference sequence). This CDR3 has 13 amino acids. CDR3 nucleotides: TGCAGTGCCACGTCTTCCCTTAACAGGGGGAATCACTTC. Residues: CSATSSLNRGNHF.

In its sample, this clonotype was seen a few times. As DNA, the CDR3 is TGCAGTGCCATAGAGCCTGCTAGCGGGAGTTTCAATGAGCAGTTCTTC. Translating gives CSAIEPASGSFNEQFF. This chain joins TRBV20-1 and TRBJ2-1; 10 bases are shared with TRBD2. The CDR3 runs to 16 residues. V was clipped by 6 bases and J by 6 bases; unmatched bases: 14. Germline values: CDR1 DFQATT, CDR2 SNEGSKA (reference sequence).

V usage is TRBV6-6 and J usage is TRBJ1-1; TRBD1 might be the D (5 bases). The V end lost 6 bases, the J end lost 7 bases, and 18 bases lay between the germline ends. CDR3 size: 14 residues. Germline V CDR1 and CDR2: MNHNY, SVGAGI (reference sequence). CDR3 in amino acids: CASRDTLSGNEAFF. For the CDR3, the DNA is TGTGCCAGCAGGGACACCCTCTCGGGAAATGAAGCTTTCTTT.

The rearrangement uses TRBV18 and TRBJ2-5, with 9 nucleotides matching TRBD1. V lost 0 bases to trimming and J lost 7 bases; unmatched junction nucleotides: 6. The V gene's germline CDR1 is KGHSH and CDR2 LQKENI. The CDR3 is 15 amino acids. The CDR3 sequence is CASSPPGQGFGTQYF. The CDR3 nucleotides read TGTGCCAGCTCACCACCGGGACAGGGATTTGGGACCCAGTACTTC.

J is TRBJ2-3 and V is TRBV6-2 or TRBV6-3; 7 nucleotides align to TRBD2. The CDR3 consists of 18 residues. Germline V gene data show CDR1 as MNHEY and CDR2 as SVGEGT. V shed 4 bases and J 2 bases; nucleotides not matched to a gene: 15. CDR3 nucleotides: TGTGCCAGCAGTTGCTCTTCTAGCGGATGGCAGAACACAGATACGCAGTATTTT. Translation: CASSCSSSGWQNTDTQYF.

J is TRBJ1-5 and V is TRBV2; D remains ambiguous. The ends were cut back, 6 bases at V and 3 bases at J, with 9 bases in the middle. The CDR3 spans 13 residues. CDR1 SNHLY and CDR2 FYNNEI come from the germline V gene. The CDR3 spells CASRTEVNQPQHF. The CDR3 DNA sequence: TGTGCCAGCAGGACTGAGGTCAATCAGCCCCAGCATTTT.

This chain links TRBV3-1 with TRBJ2-1; 16 bases line up with TRBD2. Germline V gene lookup returns CDR1 LGHDT and CDR2 YNNKEL (reference sequence). This CDR3 region has 15 residues. Trimming at V came to 3 bases and at J to 10 bases, leaving 3 bases not matched to a gene. The DNA of the CDR3 is TGTGCCAGCAGCCAGGGACTAGCGGGAGGGCGAGAGCAGTTCTTC. Its translation is CASSQGLAGGREQFF.

This clonotype occurred many times. The rearrangement uses TRBV7-3 and TRBJ2-3; TRBD1 agrees at 9 bases. Per germline, CDR1 SGHTA and CDR2 FQGTGA. The CDR3 covers 15 residues. With 6 bases clipped from V and 2 bases from J, the junction kept 6 bases outside the gene matches. The DNA of the CDR3 is TGTGCCAGCAGTTTGACAGGGGGGTTCACAGATACGCAGTATTTT. It yields the protein CASSLTGGFTDTQYF.

There are many counts of this clonotype. This chain uses TRBV5-1 with TRBJ1-2, with TRBD1 identical over 12 bases. The CDR3 totals 16 residues. The V segment lost 2 bases and the J segment 7 bases; nucleotides outside the gene matches: 9. The germline V gene encodes CDR1 SGHRS and CDR2 YFSETQ. The CDR3 sequence is CASSFDTGTGGGGYTF. The CDR3 DNA reads as TGCGCCAGCAGCTTTGACACCGGGACAGGGGGCGGTGGCTACACCTTC.

The chain joins TRBV7-9 to TRBJ1-1; D unclear. The CDR3 spans 12 residues. Deletions cut 2 bases from V and 9 bases from J, with 10 bases between. From germline, CDR1 is SEHNR and CDR2 FQNEAQ (reference sequence). This CDR3 reads CASSLLSGQAFF. CDR3 bases: TGTGCCAGCAGCTTATTGTCCGGGCAAGCTTTCTTT. Full variable domain (remainder filled in from reference TRBV7-9 and TRBJ1-1): DTGVSQNPRHKITKRGQNVTFRCDPISEHNRLYWYRQTLGQGPEFLTYFQNEAQLEKSRLLSDRFSAERPKGSFSTLEIQRTEQGDSAMYLCASSLLSGQAFFGQGTRLTVV.

The chain uses TRBV7-9 and TRBJ2-7, with D unclear. The CDR3 has 13 residues. V lost 1 base to trimming and J lost 4 bases, with 8 bases between them. CDR1 and CDR2 (germline): SEHNR, FQNEAQ (reference sequence). Written as DNA, the CDR3 is TGTGCCAGCAGCTTAGGACTTGGGTACGAGCAGTACTTC. It encodes CASSLGLGYEQYF.

The chain couples TRBV27 to TRBJ2-5, with 9 bases identical to TRBD2. J lost 1 base, V lost 5 bases, and 2 bases had no gene match. Germline V lookup: CDR1 MNHEY, CDR2 SMNVEV (reference sequence). The CDR3 is 14 residues long. The CDR3 here is CASSRAGGQETQYF. The CDR3 nucleotides read TGTGCCAGCAGTAGAGCGGGAGGCCAAGAGACCCAGTACTTC.

CDR3 coding DNA: TGCGCCAGCAGCCAAGTCTTCTACGAGCAGTACTTC. Translated: CASSQVFYEQYF. V is TRBV4-1 and J is TRBJ2-7; no firm D call. Per the germline V gene, CDR1 is MGHRA and CDR2 is YSYEKL. V shed 1 base and J shed 3 bases, with 4 bases lying between them. The CDR3 has 12 residues.

The sample holds a few counts of this clonotype. This rearrangement joins TRBV5-6 to TRBJ2-7, with D possibly being TRBD2 (6 bases). Germline V CDR1 and CDR2: SGHDT, YYEEEE. Trimming pared 1 base from V and 0 bases from J, leaving 14 bases between. The CDR3 has 16 residues. The CDR3 DNA is TGTGCCAGCAGCTTGTATGGGGGAGGTAGCTCCTACGAGCAGTACTTC. Translating gives CASSLYGGGSSYEQYF.

This clonotype came up a few times. The J gene is TRBJ1-2, the V gene TRBV20-1; no firm D call. V was clipped by 5 bases and J by 5 bases, with 9 bases between them. The CDR3 runs to 11 residues. The germline gives CDR1 DFQATT, CDR2 SNEGSKA (reference sequence). Here the CDR3 DNA reads TGCAGTGCTCCTGGTTCGTATGGCTACACCTTC. Translation gives CSAPGSYGYTF.